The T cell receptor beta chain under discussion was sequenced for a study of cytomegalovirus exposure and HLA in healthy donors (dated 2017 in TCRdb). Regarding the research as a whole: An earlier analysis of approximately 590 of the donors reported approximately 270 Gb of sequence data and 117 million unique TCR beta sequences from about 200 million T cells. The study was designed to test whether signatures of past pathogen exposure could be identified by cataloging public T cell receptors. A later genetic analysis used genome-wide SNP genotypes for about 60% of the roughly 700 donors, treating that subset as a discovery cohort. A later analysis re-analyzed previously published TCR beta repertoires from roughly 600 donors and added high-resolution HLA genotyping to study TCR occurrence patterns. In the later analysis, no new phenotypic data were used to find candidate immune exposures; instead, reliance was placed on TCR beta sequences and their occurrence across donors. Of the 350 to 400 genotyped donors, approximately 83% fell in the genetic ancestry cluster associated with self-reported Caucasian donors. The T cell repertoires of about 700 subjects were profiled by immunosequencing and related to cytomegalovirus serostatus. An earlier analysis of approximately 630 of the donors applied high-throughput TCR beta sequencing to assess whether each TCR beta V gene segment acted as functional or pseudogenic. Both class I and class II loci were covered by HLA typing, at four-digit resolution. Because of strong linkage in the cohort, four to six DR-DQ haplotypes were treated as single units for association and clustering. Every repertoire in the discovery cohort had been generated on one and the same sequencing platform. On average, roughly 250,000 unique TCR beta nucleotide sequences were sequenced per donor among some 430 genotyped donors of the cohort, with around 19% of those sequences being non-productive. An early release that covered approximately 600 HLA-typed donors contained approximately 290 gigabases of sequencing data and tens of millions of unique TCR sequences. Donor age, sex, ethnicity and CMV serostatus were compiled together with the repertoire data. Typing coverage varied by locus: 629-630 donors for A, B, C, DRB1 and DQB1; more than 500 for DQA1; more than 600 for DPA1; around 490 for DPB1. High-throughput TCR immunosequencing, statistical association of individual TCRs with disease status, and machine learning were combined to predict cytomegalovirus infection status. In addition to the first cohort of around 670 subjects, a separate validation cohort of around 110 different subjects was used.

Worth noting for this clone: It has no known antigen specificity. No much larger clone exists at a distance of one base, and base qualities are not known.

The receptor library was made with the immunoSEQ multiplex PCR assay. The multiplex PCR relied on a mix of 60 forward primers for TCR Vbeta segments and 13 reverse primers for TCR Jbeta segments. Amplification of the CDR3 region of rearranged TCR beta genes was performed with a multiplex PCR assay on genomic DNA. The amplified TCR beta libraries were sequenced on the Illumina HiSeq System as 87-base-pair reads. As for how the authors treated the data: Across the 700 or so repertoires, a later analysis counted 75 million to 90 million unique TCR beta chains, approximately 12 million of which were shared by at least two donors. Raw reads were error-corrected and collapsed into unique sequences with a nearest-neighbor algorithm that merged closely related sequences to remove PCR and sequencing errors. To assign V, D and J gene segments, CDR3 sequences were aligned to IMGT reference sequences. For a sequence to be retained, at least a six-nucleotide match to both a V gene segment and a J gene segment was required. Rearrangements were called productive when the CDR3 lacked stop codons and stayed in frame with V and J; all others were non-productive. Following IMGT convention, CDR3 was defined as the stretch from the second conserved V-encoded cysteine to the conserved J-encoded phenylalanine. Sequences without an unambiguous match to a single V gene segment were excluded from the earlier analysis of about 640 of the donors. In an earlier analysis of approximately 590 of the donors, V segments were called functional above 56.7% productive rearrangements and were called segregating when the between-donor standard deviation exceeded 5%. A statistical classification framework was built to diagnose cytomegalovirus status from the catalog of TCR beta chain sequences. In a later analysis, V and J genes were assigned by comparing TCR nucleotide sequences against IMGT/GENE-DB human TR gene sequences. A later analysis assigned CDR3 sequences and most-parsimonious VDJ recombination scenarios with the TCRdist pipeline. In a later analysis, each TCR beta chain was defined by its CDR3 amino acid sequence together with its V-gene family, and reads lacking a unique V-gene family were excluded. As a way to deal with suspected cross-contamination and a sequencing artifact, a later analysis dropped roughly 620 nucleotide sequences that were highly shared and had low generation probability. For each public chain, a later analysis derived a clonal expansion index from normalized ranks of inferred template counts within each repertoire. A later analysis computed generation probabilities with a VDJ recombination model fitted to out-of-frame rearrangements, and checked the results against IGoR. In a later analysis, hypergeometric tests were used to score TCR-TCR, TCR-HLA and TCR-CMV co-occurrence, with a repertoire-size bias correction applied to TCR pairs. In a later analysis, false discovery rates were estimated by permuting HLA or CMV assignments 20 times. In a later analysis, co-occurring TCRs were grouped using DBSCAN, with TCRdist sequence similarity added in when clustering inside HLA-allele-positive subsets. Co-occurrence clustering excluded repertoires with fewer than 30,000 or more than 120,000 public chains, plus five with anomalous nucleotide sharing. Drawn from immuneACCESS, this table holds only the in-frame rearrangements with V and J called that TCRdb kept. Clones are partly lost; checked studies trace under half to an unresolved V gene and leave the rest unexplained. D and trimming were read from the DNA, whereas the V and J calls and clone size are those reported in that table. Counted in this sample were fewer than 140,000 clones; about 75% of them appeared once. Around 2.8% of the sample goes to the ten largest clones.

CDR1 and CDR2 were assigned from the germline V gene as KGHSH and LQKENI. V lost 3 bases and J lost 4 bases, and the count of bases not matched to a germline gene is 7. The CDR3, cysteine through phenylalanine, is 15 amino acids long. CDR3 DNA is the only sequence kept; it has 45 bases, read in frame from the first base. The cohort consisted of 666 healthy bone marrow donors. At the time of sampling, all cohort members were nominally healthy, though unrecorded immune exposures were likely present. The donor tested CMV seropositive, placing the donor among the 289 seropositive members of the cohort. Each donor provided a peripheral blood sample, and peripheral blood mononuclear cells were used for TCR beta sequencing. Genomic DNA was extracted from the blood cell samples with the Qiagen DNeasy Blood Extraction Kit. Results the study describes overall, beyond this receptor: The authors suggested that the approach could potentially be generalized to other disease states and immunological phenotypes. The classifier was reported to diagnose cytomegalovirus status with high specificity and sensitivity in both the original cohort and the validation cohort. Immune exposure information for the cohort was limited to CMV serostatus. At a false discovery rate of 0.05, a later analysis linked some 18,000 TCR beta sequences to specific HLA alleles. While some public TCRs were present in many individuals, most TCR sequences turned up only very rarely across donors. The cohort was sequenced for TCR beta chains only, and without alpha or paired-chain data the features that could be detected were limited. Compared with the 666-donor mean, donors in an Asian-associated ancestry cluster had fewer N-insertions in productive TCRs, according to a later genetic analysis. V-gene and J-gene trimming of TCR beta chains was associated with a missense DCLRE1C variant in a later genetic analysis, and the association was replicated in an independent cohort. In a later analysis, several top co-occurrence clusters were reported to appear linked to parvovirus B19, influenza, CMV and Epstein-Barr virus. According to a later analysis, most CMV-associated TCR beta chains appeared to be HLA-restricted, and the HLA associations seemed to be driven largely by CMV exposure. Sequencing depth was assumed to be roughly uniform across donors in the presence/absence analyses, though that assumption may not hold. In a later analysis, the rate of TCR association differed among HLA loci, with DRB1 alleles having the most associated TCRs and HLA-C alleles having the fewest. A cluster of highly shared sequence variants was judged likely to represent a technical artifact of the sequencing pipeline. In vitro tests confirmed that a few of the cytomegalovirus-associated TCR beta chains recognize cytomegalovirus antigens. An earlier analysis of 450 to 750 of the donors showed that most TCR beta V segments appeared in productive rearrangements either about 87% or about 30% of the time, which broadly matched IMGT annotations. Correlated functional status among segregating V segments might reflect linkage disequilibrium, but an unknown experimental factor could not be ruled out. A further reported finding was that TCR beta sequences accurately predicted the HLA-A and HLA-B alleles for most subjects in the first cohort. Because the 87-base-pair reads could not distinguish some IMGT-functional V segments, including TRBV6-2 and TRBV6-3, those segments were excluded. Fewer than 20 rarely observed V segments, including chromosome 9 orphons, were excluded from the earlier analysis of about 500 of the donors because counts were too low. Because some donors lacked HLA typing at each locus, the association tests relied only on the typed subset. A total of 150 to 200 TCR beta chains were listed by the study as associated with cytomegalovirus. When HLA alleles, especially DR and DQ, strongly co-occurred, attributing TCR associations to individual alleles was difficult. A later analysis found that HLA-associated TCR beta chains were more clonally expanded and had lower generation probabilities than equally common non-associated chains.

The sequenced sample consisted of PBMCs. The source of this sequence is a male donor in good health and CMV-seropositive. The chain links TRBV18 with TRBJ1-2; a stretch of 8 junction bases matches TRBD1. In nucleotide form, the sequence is TGTGCCAGCTCACCGGTTGACAGGGGCGGCTATGGCTACACCTTC. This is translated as CASSPVDRGGYGYTF.